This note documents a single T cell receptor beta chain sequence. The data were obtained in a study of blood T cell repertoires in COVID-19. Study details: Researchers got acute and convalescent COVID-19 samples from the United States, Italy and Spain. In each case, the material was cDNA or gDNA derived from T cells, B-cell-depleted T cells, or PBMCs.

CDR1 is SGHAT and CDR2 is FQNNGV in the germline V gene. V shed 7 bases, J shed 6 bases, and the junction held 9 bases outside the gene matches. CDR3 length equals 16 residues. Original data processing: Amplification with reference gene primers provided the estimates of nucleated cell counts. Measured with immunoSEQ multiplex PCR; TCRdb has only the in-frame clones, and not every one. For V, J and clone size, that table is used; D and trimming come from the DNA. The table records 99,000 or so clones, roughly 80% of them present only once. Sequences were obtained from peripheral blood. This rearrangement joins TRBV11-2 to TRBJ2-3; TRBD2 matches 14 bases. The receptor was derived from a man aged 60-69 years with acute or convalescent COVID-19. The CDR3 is CASNPQGLAGGDTQYF. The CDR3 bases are TGTGCCAGCAACCCCCAAGGACTAGCGGGAGGTGATACGCAGTATTTT. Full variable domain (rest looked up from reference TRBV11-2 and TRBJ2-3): EAGVAQSPRYKIIEKRQSVAFWCNPISGHATLYWYQQILGQGPKLLIQFQNNGVVDDSQLPKDRFSAERLKGVDSTLKIQPAKLEDSAVYLCASNPQGLAGGDTQYFGPGTRLTVL.